The 26 T cell receptor beta chains reported below all come from one sample, sequenced in a study of cytomegalovirus exposure and HLA in healthy donors. Measured with immunoSEQ multiplex PCR; TCRdb has only the in-frame clones, and not every one. This sample carries some 140,000 clones, 80% to 90% of them seen once, and the ten largest clones take 20% to 25%. Sequenced sample: PBMCs. The receptors here all came from a man younger than 35 in good health and CMV-seropositive.

The chain combines TRBV6-1 with TRBJ2-7, with D uncertain. Germline V gene sequence: CDR1 MNHNS, CDR2 SASEGT. The V and J ends lost 10 bases and 5 bases respectively, with 21 bases between them. The CDR3 sequence is 14 residues long. This chain's CDR3 is CATHQPDLLDEQYF. CDR3 coding DNA: TGTGCCACCCATCAACCCGACTTGCTAGACGAGCAGTACTTC.

The chain has TRBV5-1 and TRBJ1-4, with 9 bases matching TRBD1. Germline CDR1 is SGHRS and CDR2 is YFSETQ. The ends lost 4 bases at V and 4 bases at J; junction bases unmatched: 8. This CDR3 has 16 amino acids. CDR3 sequence reads: CASSVGQGTLNEKLFF. CDR3 DNA: TGCGCCAGCAGCGTCGGACAGGGGACCCTTAATGAAAAACTGTTTTTT. The full variable domain, with the rest looked up from reference TRBV5-1 and TRBJ1-4, is KAGVTQTPRYLIKTRGQQVTLSCSPISGHRSVSWYQQTPGQGLQFLFEYFSETQRNKGNFPGRFSGRQFSNSRSEMNVSTLELGDSALYLCASSVGQGTLNEKLFFGSGTQLSVL.

This clone was seen just once. The CDR3 nucleotides read TGTGCCAGCAGTTACTCCCAACAAACGGGCTATGGCTACACCTTC. Translated, it gives CASSYSQQTGYGYTF. The rearrangement links TRBV6-5 to TRBJ1-2; D not certain. The germline V gene has CDR1 MNHEY and CDR2 SVGAGI. CDR3 size: 15 residues. Between the trimmed V and J ends, which lost 0 bases and 4 bases, there was a span of 12 bases.

V gene TRBV4-1 combines with J gene TRBJ2-7; 9 nucleotides agree with TRBD1. CDR3 size: 15 residues. From germline, CDR1 is MGHRA and CDR2 YSYEKL. With V trimmed by 4 bases and J by 5 bases, 9 bases remained unmatched. The CDR3, as DNA: TGCGCCAGCAGCCCATCTGGGGACAGGGTTAACGAGCAGTACTTC. It codes for CASSPSGDRVNEQYF.

The V and J genes are TRBV6-5 and TRBJ1-2; TRBD1 agrees at 8 bases. J was trimmed by 4 bases and V by 5 bases; bases with no gene match: 6. Germline assignment: CDR1 MNHEY and CDR2 SVGAGI. The CDR3 covers 14 residues. CDR3 sequence: CASSPWTGSYGYTF. CDR3 bases: TGTGCCAGCAGTCCGTGGACAGGGTCCTATGGCTACACCTTC.

This clone was counted a single time. This chain links TRBV4-1 with TRBJ1-2; no definite D call. Germline CDR1 reads MGHRA; CDR2 reads YSYEKL. The ends were cut back, 3 bases at V and 2 bases at J, with 13 bases in the middle. This CDR3 contains 15 residues. Here the CDR3 reads CASSQPVQRNYGYTF. The CDR3 DNA follows: TGCGCCAGCAGCCAGCCTGTTCAGAGGAACTATGGCTACACCTTC.

The chain has TRBV6-4 and TRBJ2-3; 9 nucleotides match TRBD2. Germline CDR1 is MRHNA and CDR2 is SNTAGT. Trimming removed 2 bases from V and 2 bases from J; junction bases left unmatched: 2. The length of the CDR3 is 15 residues. The CDR3 DNA follows: TGTGCCAGCAGTGACGGACTAGCGAACACAGATACGCAGTATTTT. Translating gives CASSDGLANTDTQYF.

The chain joins TRBV7-2 to TRBJ1-2; perhaps TRBD1 as D (5 bases). The V end was cut by 1 base, the J end by 4 bases, with 13 bases between. Germline CDR1 and CDR2: SGHTA and FQGNSA. The CDR3 is made up of 15 amino acids. CDR3 residues: CASSLEVQGSYGYTF. DNA of the CDR3: TGTGCCAGCAGCTTAGAGGTCCAGGGCTCCTATGGCTACACCTTC.

The gene calls are TRBV7-3 and TRBJ2-1, with 9 bases fitting TRBD1. V shed 2 bases and J 4 bases; nucleotides not matched to a gene: 3. The germline V gene has CDR1 SGHTA and CDR2 FQGTGA. This CDR3 is 15 amino acids long. The CDR3 DNA reads TGTGCCAGCAGCTTAGGGACAGGGTTGTACAATGAGCAGTTCTTC. It translates to CASSLGTGLYNEQFF.

The chain joins TRBV5-5 to TRBJ2-6; D perhaps matches TRBD1 (6 bases). In germline, CDR1 is SGHKS, CDR2 YYEKEE (reference sequence). CDR3 length: 15 amino acids. The V gene lost 0 bases and the J gene lost 4 bases, with 8 bases spanning the gap. The CDR3 reads CASSLDRAGANVLTF. CDR3 in DNA: TGTGCCAGCAGCTTGGACAGGGCGGGGGCCAACGTCCTGACTTTC.

This clone was seen once. The genes are TRBV9 and TRBJ2-2; 10 nucleotides align to TRBD2. This CDR3 comprises 16 residues. Germline V gives CDR1 SGDLS, CDR2 YYNGEE. V lost 3 bases to trimming and J lost 0 bases; unmatched junction nucleotides: 2. CDR3 sequence: CASSAGLAANTGELFF. The DNA of the CDR3 is TGTGCCAGCAGCGCCGGACTAGCGGCGAACACCGGGGAGCTGTTTTTT.

The gene calls are TRBV11-2 and TRBJ2-7; no firm D call. The length of the CDR3 is 12 residues. With 2 bases removed from V and 5 bases from J, the gap between germline ends came to 7 bases. The germline CDR1 and CDR2 sequences are SGHAT and FQNNGV. The CDR3 DNA is TGTGCCAGCAGCTTAATAAGCGACGAGCAGTACTTC. It translates to CASSLISDEQYF.

The chain combines TRBV28 with TRBJ1-5; D possibly corresponds to TRBD1 (5 bases). The CDR3 is made up of 12 amino acids. Per germline, CDR1 MDHEN and CDR2 SYDVKM. V lost 6 bases and J 6 bases, leaving 9 bases between the germline ends. The CDR3: CASREGSQPQHF. The CDR3, as DNA: TGTGCCAGCAGGGAGGGGAGTCAGCCCCAGCATTTT. Based on the CDR3 plus reference TRBV28 and TRBJ1-5, the full variable domain is DVKVTQSSRYLVKRTGEKVFLECVQDMDHENMFWYRQDPGLGLRLIYFSYDVKMKEKGDIPEGYSVSREKKERFSLILESASTNQTSMYLCASREGSQPQHFGDGTRLSIL.

In this sample, this clone turned up many times. V usage is TRBV20-1 and J usage is TRBJ2-7, with D unclear. The CDR3 extends over 11 amino acids. Germline CDR1 is DFQATT and CDR2 is SNEGSKA (reference sequence). The V end was cut by 0 bases, the J end by 7 bases, with 7 bases between. The CDR3 sequence: CSAREAREQYF. The CDR3 coding sequence is TGCAGTGCTAGAGAAGCGCGGGAGCAGTACTTC.

The chain is built from TRBV13 and TRBJ2-7, with 9 positions matching TRBD2. Looked up from germline, CDR1 is PRHDT and CDR2 is FYEKMQ (reference sequence). Trimming took 4 bases from V and 3 from J; bases not matched to a gene: 7. The CDR3 length is 15 residues. The CDR3 DNA reads as TGTGCCAGCAGCTCCCACGGTAGCGGGAGCTACGAGCAGTACTTC. This encodes CASSSHGSGSYEQYF.

This rearrangement joins TRBV5-4 to TRBJ1-5; TRBD1 aligns across 7 bases. This CDR3 has 14 residues. The V and J ends lost 4 bases and 4 bases, in that order; junction bases with no gene match: 5. The germline gives CDR1 SGHNT, CDR2 YYREEE (reference sequence). This CDR3 reads CASSLGGTNQPQHF. The CDR3 coding sequence is TGTGCCAGCAGCCTAGGGGGCACGAATCAGCCCCAGCATTTT.

The chain links TRBV4-3 to TRBJ2-7; 7 bases fit TRBD2. J gave up 2 bases and V 4 bases, and 8 bases lay outside the gene matches. Germline CDR1 and CDR2: LGHNA and YSLEER. The CDR3 is made up of 15 amino acids. The CDR3 loop reads CASSRVLAAAYEQYF. CDR3 in DNA: TGCGCCAGCAGCCGCGTTCTAGCGGCGGCCTACGAGCAGTACTTC.

This chain uses TRBV27 with TRBJ1-2; D perhaps matches TRBD1 (5 bases). In germline, CDR1 is MNHEY, CDR2 SMNVEV (reference sequence). There are 13 residues in the CDR3. The V gene lost 6 bases and the J gene lost 7 bases, with 15 bases spanning the gap. In nucleotides, the CDR3 is TGTGCCAGCAGCTACCAGGGTACGAGTGGCTACACCTTC. Translation gives CASSYQGTSGYTF.

This clone was detected only a few times. The conserved phenylalanine or tryptophan normally closing the CDR3 is absent here, so this likely arose from a read error. No DNA is shown, since the ends of the CDR3 on it are uncertain; the CDR3 is the one TCRdb lists. The gene calls are TRBV2 and TRBJ1-2. CDR1 SNHLY and CDR2 FYNNEI come from the germline V gene. Both ends counted, the CDR3 spans 11 residues. CDR3 sequence: CASSDAVHRLS.

The J gene is TRBJ1-6, the V gene TRBV25-1; D unclear. There are 13 residues in the CDR3. Germline CDR1 MGHDK, CDR2 SYGVNS. Trimming cost V 1 base and J 7 bases, with 5 bases left between them. The chain's CDR3 is CASSESGNSPLHF. DNA for the CDR3: TGTGCCAGCAGTGAATCGGGAAATTCACCCCTCCACTTT.

This clone was recorded once. This chain links TRBV11-1 with TRBJ1-2; weak D call: TRBD1 (6 bases). CDR3 length equals 15 residues. V was pared by 5 bases and J by 6 bases, with 19 bases between. Germline V gene sequence: CDR1 SGHAT, CDR2 FQDESV (reference sequence). The CDR3 region has the DNA TGTGCCAGCAGCCCCCGGGACACAAGCTTTAATGGCTACACCTTC. Its protein is CASSPRDTSFNGYTF.

This chain joins TRBV7-9 and TRBJ2-7; 8 nucleotides match TRBD1. V shed 6 bases, J shed 5 bases, and the junction held 12 bases outside the gene matches. CDR3 length: 15 amino acids. CDR1 is SEHNR, CDR2 FQNEAQ, per germline (reference sequence). DNA of the CDR3: TGTGCCAGCAGACATACCGGGACAGGCACTCACGAGCAGTACTTC. Its translation: CASRHTGTGTHEQYF.

J is TRBJ1-5 and V is TRBV27; 7 positions match TRBD1. J was trimmed by 3 bases and V by 6 bases; bases with no gene match: 11. Germline V gene data show CDR1 as MNHEY and CDR2 as SMNVEV (reference sequence). The CDR3 loop spans 16 amino acids. CDR3 sequence (DNA): TGTGCCAGCAGACCGGACAGGTCTATTGCCAATCAGCCCCAGCATTTT. Residues: CASRPDRSIANQPQHF.

The chain is built from TRBV7-2 and TRBJ2-2; 9 bases line up with TRBD2. The CDR3 is made up of 18 amino acids. Germline-derived CDR1 and CDR2 are SGHTA and FQGNSA. Germline trimming cut 5 bases from V and 6 bases from J; bases unmatched to any gene: 16. The CDR3 region is CASSPEGVAGALAGELFF. The CDR3 DNA is TGTGCCAGCAGCCCCGAGGGGGTAGCGGGAGCCCTCGCCGGGGAGCTGTTTTTT. The full variable domain, its missing parts supplied by reference TRBV7-2 and TRBJ2-2, is GAGVSQSPSNKVTEKGKDVELRCDPISGHTALYWYRQSLGQGLEFLIYFQGNSAPDKSGLPSDRFSAERTGGSVSTLTIQRTQQEDSAVYLCASSPEGVAGALAGELFFGEGSRLTVL.

This sequence joins TRBV6-4 and TRBJ1-1, with unresolved D. V lost 10 bases and J lost 0, with 12 bases in between. The CDR3 spans 13 residues. The germline CDR1 and CDR2 sequences are MRHNA and SNTAGT. CDR3: CANLDTLNTEAFF. The CDR3 DNA sequence: TGTGCCAACCTTGACACGTTGAACACTGAAGCTTTCTTT.

This clone has a single count. This chain uses TRBV13 with TRBJ2-1; D possibly corresponds to TRBD2 (6 bases). This CDR3 has 14 residues. Germline-derived CDR1 and CDR2 are PRHDT and FYEKMQ (reference sequence). V was cut by 2 bases and J by 8 bases, with 13 bases left in between. CDR3 nucleotides: TGTGCCAGCAGCTTACCTCCCCCGGGGGATGAGCAGTTCTTC. This gives the protein CASSLPPPGDEQFF. The variable domain in full, completed from reference TRBV13 and TRBJ2-1, reads AAGVIQSPRHLIKEKRETATLKCYPIPRHDTVYWYQQGPGQDPQFLISFYEKMQSDKGSIPDRFSAQQFSDYHSELNMSSLELGDSALYFCASSLPPPGDEQFFGPGTRLTVL.